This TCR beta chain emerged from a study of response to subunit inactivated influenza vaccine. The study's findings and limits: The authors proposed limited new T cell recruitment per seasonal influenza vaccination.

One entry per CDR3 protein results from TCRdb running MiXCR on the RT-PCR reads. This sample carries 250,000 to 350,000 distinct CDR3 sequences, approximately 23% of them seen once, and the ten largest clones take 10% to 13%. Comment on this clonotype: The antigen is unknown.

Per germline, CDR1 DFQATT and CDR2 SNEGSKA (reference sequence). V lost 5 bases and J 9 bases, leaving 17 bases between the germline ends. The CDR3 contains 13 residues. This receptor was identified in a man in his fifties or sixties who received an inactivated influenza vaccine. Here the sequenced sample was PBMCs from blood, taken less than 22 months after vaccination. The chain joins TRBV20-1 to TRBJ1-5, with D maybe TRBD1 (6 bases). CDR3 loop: CSAFQQGLSPQHF. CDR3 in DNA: TGCAGTGCTTTCCAACAGGGACTGTCGCCCCAGCATTTT.